The 16 T cell receptor beta chains below come from one sample, sequenced in a study of tumor-infiltrating lymphocytes in primary liver carcinoma. Reverse transcription of approximately 500 ng total RNA with a constant-region primer produced TCR beta cDNA. Three nested multiplex PCR rounds, a slightly modified ARM-PCR method, built the TCR beta libraries. With TRBV1-TRBV30 forward primers and a C-beta reverse primer, the first two PCR rounds were run for approximately 10 cycles each. TCRdb reanalysed the multiplex PCR reads using MiXCR and keeps one entry per CDR3 protein. This sample has 250,000 to 350,000 distinct CDR3 sequences; around three fifths occur once, and the top ten carry 17%. Alongside blood RNA obtained from unsorted whole blood, germline DNA was also extracted. The specimen was peripheral blood. These receptors came from a young woman with primary liver carcinoma and hepatitis B virus infection.

In regard to this clonotype: The germline gene is not matched at one end of the junction; a read error may be the cause. The V and J genes are TRBV5-1 and TRBJ2-1; the D is unclear. From germline, CDR1 is SGHRS and CDR2 YFSETQ. CDR3 length equals 13 residues. CDR3 region: CASSPLLYNEQFF. The CDR3 bases are TGTGCCAGCAGCCCGCTCCTTTACAATGAGCAGTTCTTC.

In the case of this clonotype: The conserved phenylalanine or tryptophan normally closing the CDR3 is absent here, so this likely arose from a read error. This chain uses TRBV11-2 with TRBJ1-6; D is perhaps TRBD1 (6 bases). The CDR3 runs 15 residues. Germline assignment: CDR1 SGHAT and CDR2 FQNNGV. The CDR3 nucleotides read TGTACCAGCAGCTTAGATGACAGGCTAAATTCACCCCTCCACTGT. This sequence encodes CTSSLDDRLNSPLHC.

This clonotype has at least ten counts. The V gene is TRBV6-2 or TRBV6-3, the J gene TRBJ2-3; 8 nucleotides align to TRBD2. The V segment lost 6 bases and the J segment 2 bases; nucleotides outside the gene matches: 13. This CDR3 region has 17 residues. Per germline, CDR1 MNHEY and CDR2 SVGEGT. The CDR3 spells CASSSPRREGFTDTQYF. The DNA of the CDR3 is TGTGCCAGCAGCTCGCCTCGTCGGGAGGGATTCACAGATACGCAGTATTTT.

This clonotype was recorded a few times. This chain connects TRBV12-3 or TRBV12-4 to TRBJ2-7; 9 bases map to TRBD2. V gave up 5 bases and J gave up 7 bases; unmatched junction bases: 12. The CDR3 has 15 amino acids. DNA for the CDR3: TGTGCCAGCAGTCCTGGTCTAGCGGGATCAAAAGAGCAGTACTTC. Its protein is CASSPGLAGSKEQYF.

As concerns this clonotype: A much larger clonotype is one base distant, so this may be a read error. The CDR3 ends on some other residue instead of the conserved phenylalanine or tryptophan, so this is likely a read error. The V call is TRBV12-3 or TRBV12-4, the J call TRBJ1-1; D unclear. The CDR3 has 10 residues. The ends were cut back, 5 bases at V and 2 bases at J, with 0 bases in the middle. The CDR3 region has the DNA TGTGCCAGCAGTAACACTGAAGCTTTCTCT. Protein: CASSNTEAFS.

The sample holds many counts of this clonotype. The rearrangement uses TRBV11-1 and TRBJ1-1, with D unclear. Germline CDR1 SGHAT, CDR2 FQDESV (reference sequence). This CDR3 has 13 residues. V was clipped by 0 bases and J by 5 bases, with 7 bases between them. CDR3 DNA sequence: TGTGCCAGCAGCTTAGCAGGGCGAACTGAAGCTTTCTTT. As protein: CASSLAGRTEAFF.

For this clonotype: Since no conserved phenylalanine or tryptophan closes the CDR3, a read error is the likely cause. The chain is built from TRBV6-2 or TRBV6-3 and TRBJ2-1; tentatively, D is TRBD1 (6 bases). Germline V gives CDR1 MNHEY, CDR2 SVGEGT. The CDR3 is 12 residues long. This chain's CDR3 is CASSSQGYIQFS. DNA for the CDR3: TGCGCCAGCAGTTCACAGGGCTATATTCAGTTCTCC.

Ten or more counts support this clonotype. The chain joins TRBV6-1 to TRBJ2-7; tentatively, D is TRBD2 (5 bases). V gave up 4 bases and J gave up 1 base, with 8 bases separating them. The CDR3 totals 13 residues. CDR1 and CDR2 (germline): MNHNS, SASEGT. In DNA form, the CDR3 reads TGTGCCAGCAGTGCCAGACTATCCTACGAGCAGTACTTC. Its translation is CASSARLSYEQYF.

Regarding this clonotype: This may stem from a read error, because a much larger clone lies one nucleotide away. The genes are TRBV6-2 or TRBV6-3 and TRBJ2-1; TRBD1 might be the D (6 bases). V shed 6 bases and J shed 12 bases, with 21 bases lying between them. CDR1 is MNHEY, CDR2 SVGEGT, per germline. This CDR3 contains 14 residues. The CDR3 protein is CASSSFQDSATQFF. CDR3 coding DNA: TGTGCCAGCAGCTCTTTCCAGGACAGCGCTACGCAGTTCTTC.

On this clonotype itself: A much larger clone lies a single base off, so this may be a read error. V usage is TRBV6-6 and J usage is TRBJ2-3, with 11 bases aligning to TRBD1. J gave up 4 bases and V 5 bases, and 8 bases lay outside the gene matches. The CDR3 extends over 16 amino acids. CDR1 MNHNY and CDR2 SVGAGI come from the germline V gene (reference sequence). CDR3 nucleotides: TGTGCCAGCAGTAAATGGACAGGGGGCAGATCAGATACGCAGTATTTT. Translating it yields CASSKWTGGRSDTQYF.

This clonotype was seen a handful of times. The V gene is TRBV6-6, the J gene TRBJ2-7, with D perhaps assigned TRBD1 or TRBD2 (5 bases each). The CDR3 length is 15 residues. Between the trimmed V and J ends, which lost 11 bases and 5 bases, there was a span of 25 bases. Germline lookup yields CDR1 MNHNY and CDR2 SVGAGI (reference sequence). CDR3 nucleotides: TGTGCCTCCCGCCCCGGGACCCACCTGGGGGACGAGCAGTACTTC. Its translation is CASRPGTHLGDEQYF.

The J gene is TRBJ2-1, the V gene TRBV29-1; tentatively, D is TRBD2 (6 bases). Germline V gene data show CDR1 as SQVTM and CDR2 as ANQGSEA. CDR3 length: 14 residues. The V end was cut by 1 base, the J end by 7 bases, with 14 bases between. Here the CDR3 reads CSVEGGGPGNEQFF. As DNA, the CDR3 is TGCAGCGTTGAAGGCGGAGGGCCGGGGAATGAGCAGTTCTTC.

For this clonotype: The CDR3 carries no conserved terminal phenylalanine or tryptophan, so it likely arises from a read error. The rearrangement uses TRBV10-3 and TRBJ1-5, with D hard to call. This CDR3 contains 13 residues. CDR1 and CDR2 (germline): ENHRY, SYGVKD. The V end was cut by 4 bases, the J end by 7 bases, with 11 bases between. The CDR3 bases are TGTGCCATCAGTGTCGCTGGACGACAGCCCCAGCATCTT. It codes for CAISVAGRQPQHL.

The chain uses TRBV12-3 or TRBV12-4 and TRBJ2-7; tentative D call: TRBD1 (6 bases). Trimming left V 3 bases short and J 2 bases short, with 8 bases between. The CDR3 length is 13 residues. The CDR3 DNA reads TGTGCCAGCAGTTTGGGGGCCACCTACGAGCAGTACTTC. Protein product: CASSLGATYEQYF.

Worth noting for this clonotype: One junction end disagrees with the germline gene, perhaps due to a read error. The chain combines TRBV5-4 with TRBJ2-4, with 7 bases identical to TRBD1. The germline V gene has CDR1 SGHNT and CDR2 YYREEE (reference sequence). The CDR3 spans 15 residues. The CDR3 loop is CASTETGNRGNTQYF. The CDR3 region has the DNA TGTGCCAGCACCGAGACAGGGAATCGCGGAAACACTCAGTACTTC.

This clonotype was recorded at least ten times. This chain joins TRBV29-1 and TRBJ1-1; D unresolved. Germline assignment: CDR1 SQVTM and CDR2 ANQGSEA. The CDR3 has 12 residues. The V end was cut by 5 bases, the J end by 1 base, with 8 bases between. In DNA, the CDR3 is TGCAGCGTTTTGAACCGGAACACTGAAGCTTTCTTT. Its translation is CSVLNRNTEAFF.